This T cell receptor (beta chain) was retrieved from a study of shared clonotypes between healthy human individuals. This CDR3 is 15 amino acids long. The V gene's germline CDR1 is ENHRY and CDR2 SYGVKD. J was trimmed by 6 bases and V by 3 bases; bases with no gene match: 7. Each cell subset's genomic DNA was divided evenly among several immunoSEQ plates. Clones were sequenced by immunoSEQ multiplex PCR, and TCRdb holds only the in-frame ones, with some missing. This table has 650,000 to 700,000 clones, 80% to 95% appearing once. V and J are TRBV10-3 and TRBJ2-1; the match to TRBD2 covers 8 bases. The sample was memory CD8+ T cells from PBMCs. The sample's subset: CD45RO+ cells pooled with CCR7-negative TemRA cells. The TCR was taken from a man in his late teens or twenties in good health. Some clones in this sample may be carry-over from other donors' samples. The CDR3 spells CAISDERELGNEQFF. CDR3 in DNA: TGTGCCATCAGTGATGAGCGGGAGTTGGGCAATGAGCAGTTCTTC.